One T cell receptor beta chain is described in this entry. Per the authors' pipeline: Amplification of reference gene primers provided the estimated nucleated cell counts. Produced via immunoSEQ multiplex PCR; TCRdb's table is partial and in-frame only. That table supplies the V and J calls and clone size; D and trimming were determined from the DNA. The data hold roughly 240,000 clones, with roughly 88% observed a single time. This entry comes from a study of blood T cell repertoires in COVID-19. In the study overall: Researchers got acute and convalescent COVID-19 samples from the United States, Italy and Spain. From T cells, B-cell-depleted T cells, or PBMCs came the material, which was cDNA or gDNA.

This CDR3 contains 16 residues. V lost 0 bases and J lost 2; bases outside the gene matches: 5. CDR1 and CDR2 (germline): SGHRS, YFSETQ. The chain recombines TRBV5-1 with TRBJ2-5, with TRBD2 matching over 9 bases. The specimen was peripheral blood. The TCR comes from a middle-aged man who had recovered from COVID-19. The CDR3 loop is CASSLVTTSGQETQYF. As DNA, the CDR3 is TGCGCCAGCAGCTTGGTTACGACTAGCGGACAAGAGACCCAGTACTTC.